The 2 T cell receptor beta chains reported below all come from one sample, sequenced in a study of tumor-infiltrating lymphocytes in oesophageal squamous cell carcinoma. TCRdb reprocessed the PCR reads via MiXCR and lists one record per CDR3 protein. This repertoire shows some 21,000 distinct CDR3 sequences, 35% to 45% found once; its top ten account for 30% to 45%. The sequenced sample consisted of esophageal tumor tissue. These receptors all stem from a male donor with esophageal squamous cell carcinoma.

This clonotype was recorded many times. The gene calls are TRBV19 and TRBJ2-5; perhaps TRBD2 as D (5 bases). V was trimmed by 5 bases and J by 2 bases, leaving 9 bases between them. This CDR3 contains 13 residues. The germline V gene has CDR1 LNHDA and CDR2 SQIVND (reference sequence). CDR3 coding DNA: TGTGCCAGTAGTCGACTACGGCAAGAGACCCAGTACTTC. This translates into CASSRLRQETQYF.

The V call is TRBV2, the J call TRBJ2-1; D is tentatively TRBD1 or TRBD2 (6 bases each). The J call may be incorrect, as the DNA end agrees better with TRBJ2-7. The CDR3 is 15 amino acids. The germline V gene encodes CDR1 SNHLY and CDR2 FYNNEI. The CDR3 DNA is TGTGCCAGCAGTGGGGACGGGGGCTCCTACAATGAGCAGTACTTC. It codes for CASSGDGGSYNEQYF.